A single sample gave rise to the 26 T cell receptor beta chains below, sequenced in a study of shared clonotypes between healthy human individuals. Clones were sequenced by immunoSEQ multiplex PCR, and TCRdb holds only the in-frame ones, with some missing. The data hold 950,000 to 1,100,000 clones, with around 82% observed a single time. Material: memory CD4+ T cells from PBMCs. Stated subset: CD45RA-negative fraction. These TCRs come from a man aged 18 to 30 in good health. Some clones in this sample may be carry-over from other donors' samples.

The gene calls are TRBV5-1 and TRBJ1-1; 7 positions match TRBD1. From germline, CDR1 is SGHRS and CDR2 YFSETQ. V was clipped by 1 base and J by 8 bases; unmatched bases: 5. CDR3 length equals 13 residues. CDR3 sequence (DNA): TGCGCCAGCAGCTTGAGCCCGGGACAGGAAGCTTTCTTT. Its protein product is CASSLSPGQEAFF.

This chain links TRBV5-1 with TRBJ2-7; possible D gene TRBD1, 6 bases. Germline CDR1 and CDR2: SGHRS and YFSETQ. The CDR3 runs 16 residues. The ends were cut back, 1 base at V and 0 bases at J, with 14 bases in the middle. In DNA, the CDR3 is TGCGCCAGCAGCTTGCCCGGACAGCGTAGCTCCTACGAGCAGTACTTC. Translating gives CASSLPGQRSSYEQYF. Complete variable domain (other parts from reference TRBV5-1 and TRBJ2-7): KAGVTQTPRYLIKTRGQQVTLSCSPISGHRSVSWYQQTPGQGLQFLFEYFSETQRNKGNFPGRFSGRQFSNSRSEMNVSTLELGDSALYLCASSLPGQRSSYEQYFGPGTRLTVT.

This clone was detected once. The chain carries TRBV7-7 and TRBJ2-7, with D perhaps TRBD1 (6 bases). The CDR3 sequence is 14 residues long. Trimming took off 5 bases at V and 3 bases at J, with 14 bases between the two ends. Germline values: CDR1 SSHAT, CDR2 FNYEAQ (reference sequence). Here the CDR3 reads CASSRDDRSYEQYF. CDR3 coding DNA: TGTGCCAGCAGCCGTGACGACAGGAGCTACGAGCAGTACTTC.

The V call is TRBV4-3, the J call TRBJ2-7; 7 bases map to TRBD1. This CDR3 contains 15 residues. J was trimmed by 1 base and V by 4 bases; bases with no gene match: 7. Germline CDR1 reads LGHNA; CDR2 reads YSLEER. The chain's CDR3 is CASSPRTGDSYEQYF. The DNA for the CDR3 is TGCGCCAGCAGCCCTAGGACAGGAGATTCCTACGAGCAGTACTTC.

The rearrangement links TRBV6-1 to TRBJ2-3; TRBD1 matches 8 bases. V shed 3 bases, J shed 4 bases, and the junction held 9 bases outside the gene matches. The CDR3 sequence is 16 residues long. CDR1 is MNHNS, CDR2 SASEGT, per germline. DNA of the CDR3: TGTGCCAGCAGTGATGGCGGACAGGGATGGTCAGATACGCAGTATTTT. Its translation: CASSDGGQGWSDTQYF.

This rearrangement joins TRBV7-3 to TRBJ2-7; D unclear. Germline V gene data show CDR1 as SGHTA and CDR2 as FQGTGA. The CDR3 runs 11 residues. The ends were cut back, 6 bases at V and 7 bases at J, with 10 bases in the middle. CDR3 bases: TGTGCCAGCAGACCAGGTTGGGAGCAGTACTTC. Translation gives CASRPGWEQYF.

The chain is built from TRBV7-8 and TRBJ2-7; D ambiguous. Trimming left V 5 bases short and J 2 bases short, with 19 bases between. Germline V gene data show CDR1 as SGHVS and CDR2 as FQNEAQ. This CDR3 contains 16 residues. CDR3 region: CASSPGGRYNPYEQYF. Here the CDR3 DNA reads TGTGCCAGCAGCCCAGGCGGCAGGTACAACCCCTACGAGCAGTACTTC.

CDR3 region: CASSLRRQGWSNQPQHF. CDR3 coding DNA: TGTGCCAGTAGTCTCCGACGACAGGGGTGGAGCAATCAGCCCCAGCATTTT. The rearrangement uses TRBV19 and TRBJ1-5; 8 bases line up with TRBD1. The V gene's germline CDR1 is LNHDA and CDR2 SQIVND (reference sequence). The CDR3 runs 17 residues. Trimming took 5 bases from V and 1 from J; bases not matched to a gene: 10.

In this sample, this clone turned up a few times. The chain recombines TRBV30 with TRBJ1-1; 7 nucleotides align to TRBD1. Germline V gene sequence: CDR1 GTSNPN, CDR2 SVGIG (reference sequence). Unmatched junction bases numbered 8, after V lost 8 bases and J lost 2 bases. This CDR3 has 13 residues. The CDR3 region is CAIDRASNTEAFF. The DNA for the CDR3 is TGTGCCATTGACAGGGCGAGTAACACTGAAGCTTTCTTT.

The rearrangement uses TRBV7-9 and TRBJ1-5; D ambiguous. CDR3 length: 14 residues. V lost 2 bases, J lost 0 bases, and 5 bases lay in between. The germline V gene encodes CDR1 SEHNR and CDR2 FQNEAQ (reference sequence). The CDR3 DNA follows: TGTGCCAGCAGCTTATCCGATAGCAATCAGCCCCAGCATTTT. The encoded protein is CASSLSDSNQPQHF.

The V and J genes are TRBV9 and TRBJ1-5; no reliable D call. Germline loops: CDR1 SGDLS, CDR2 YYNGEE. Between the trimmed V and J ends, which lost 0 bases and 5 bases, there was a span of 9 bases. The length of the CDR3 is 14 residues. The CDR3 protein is CASSVGDLYQPQHF. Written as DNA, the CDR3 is TGTGCCAGCAGCGTAGGAGATCTCTATCAGCCCCAGCATTTT. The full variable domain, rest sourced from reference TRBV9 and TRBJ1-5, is DSGVTQTPKHLITATGQRVTLRCSPRSGDLSVYWYQQSLDQGLQFLIQYYNGEERAKGNILERFSAQQFPDLHSELNLSSLELGDSALYFCASSVGDLYQPQHFGDGTRLSIL.

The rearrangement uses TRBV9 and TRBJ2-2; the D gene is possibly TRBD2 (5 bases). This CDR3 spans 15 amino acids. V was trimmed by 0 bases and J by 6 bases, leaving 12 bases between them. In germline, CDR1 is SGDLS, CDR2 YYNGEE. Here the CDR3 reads CASSVGGRSPGELFF. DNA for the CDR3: TGTGCCAGCAGCGTAGGTGGGAGATCGCCCGGGGAGCTGTTTTTT.

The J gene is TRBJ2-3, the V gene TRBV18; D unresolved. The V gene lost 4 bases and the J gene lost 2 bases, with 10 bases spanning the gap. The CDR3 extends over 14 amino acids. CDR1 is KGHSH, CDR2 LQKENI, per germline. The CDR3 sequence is CASSLPEFTDTQYF. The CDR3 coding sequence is TGTGCCAGCTCACTTCCAGAATTCACAGATACGCAGTATTTT.

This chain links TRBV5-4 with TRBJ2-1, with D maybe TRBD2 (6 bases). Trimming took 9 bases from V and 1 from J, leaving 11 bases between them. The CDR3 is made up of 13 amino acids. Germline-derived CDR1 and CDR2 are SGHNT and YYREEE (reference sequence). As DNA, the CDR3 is TGTGCCACCGGGGGACCGTCCTACAATGAGCAGTTCTTC. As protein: CATGGPSYNEQFF. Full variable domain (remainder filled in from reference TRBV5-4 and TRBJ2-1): ETGVTQSPTHLIKTRGQQVTLRCSSQSGHNTVSWYQQALGQGPQFIFQYYREEENGRGNFPPRFSGLQFPNYSSELNVNALELDDSALYLCATGGPSYNEQFFGPGTRLTVL.

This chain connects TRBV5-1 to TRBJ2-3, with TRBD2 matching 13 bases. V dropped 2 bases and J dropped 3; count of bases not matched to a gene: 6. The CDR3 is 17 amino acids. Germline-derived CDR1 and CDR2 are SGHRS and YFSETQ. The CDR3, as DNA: TGCGCCAGCAGCTTCGGACTAGCGGGAGTATTAACAGATACGCAGTATTTT. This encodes CASSFGLAGVLTDTQYF.

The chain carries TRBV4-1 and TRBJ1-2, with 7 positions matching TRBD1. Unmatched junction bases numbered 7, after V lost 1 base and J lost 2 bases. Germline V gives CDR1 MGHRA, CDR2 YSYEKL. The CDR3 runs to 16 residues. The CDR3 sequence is CASSQGRTGPNYGYTF. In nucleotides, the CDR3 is TGCGCCAGCAGCCAAGGCAGGACAGGACCCAACTATGGCTACACCTTC.

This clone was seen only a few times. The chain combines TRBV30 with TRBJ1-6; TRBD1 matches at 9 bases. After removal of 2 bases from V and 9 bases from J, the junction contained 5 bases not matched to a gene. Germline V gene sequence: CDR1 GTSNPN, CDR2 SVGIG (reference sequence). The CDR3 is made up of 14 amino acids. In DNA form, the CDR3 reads TGTGCCTGGAGTTGGGGACAGGGAGGTTCACCCCTCCACTTT. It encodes CAWSWGQGGSPLHF.

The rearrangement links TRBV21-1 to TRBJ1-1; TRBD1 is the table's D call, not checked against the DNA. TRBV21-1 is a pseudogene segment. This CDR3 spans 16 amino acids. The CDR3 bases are TGTGCCAGCAGCTCACCGTGGGACAGGGTGAACACTGAAGCTTTCTTT. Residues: CASSSPWDRVNTEAFF.

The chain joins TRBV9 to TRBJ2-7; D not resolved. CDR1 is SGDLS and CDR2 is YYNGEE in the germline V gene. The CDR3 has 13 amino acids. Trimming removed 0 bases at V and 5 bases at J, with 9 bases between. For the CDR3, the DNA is TGTGCCAGCAGCGTAGCAAGCTTGGACGAGCAGTACTTC. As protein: CASSVASLDEQYF. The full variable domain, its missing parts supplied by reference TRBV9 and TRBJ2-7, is DSGVTQTPKHLITATGQRVTLRCSPRSGDLSVYWYQQSLDQGLQFLIQYYNGEERAKGNILERFSAQQFPDLHSELNLSSLELGDSALYFCASSVASLDEQYFGPGTRLTVT.

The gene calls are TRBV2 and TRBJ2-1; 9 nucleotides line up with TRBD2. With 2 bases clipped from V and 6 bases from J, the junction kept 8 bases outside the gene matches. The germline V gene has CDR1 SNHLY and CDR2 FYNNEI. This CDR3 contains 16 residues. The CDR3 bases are TGTGCCAGCAGTGAATTTCGCGGGAGGGACTCCAATGAGCAGTTCTTC. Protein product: CASSEFRGRDSNEQFF.

This chain's CDR3 is CASSPLEGLRQFSGNTIYF. Written as DNA, the CDR3 is TGTGCCAGCAGCCCCCTAGAGGGATTGCGGCAATTCTCTGGAAACACCATATATTTT. The rearrangement joins TRBV9 to TRBJ1-3; D not certain. Germline CDR1 reads SGDLS; CDR2 reads YYNGEE. V was shortened by 4 bases and J by 0 bases, with 23 bases between the two germline ends. CDR3 size: 19 residues.

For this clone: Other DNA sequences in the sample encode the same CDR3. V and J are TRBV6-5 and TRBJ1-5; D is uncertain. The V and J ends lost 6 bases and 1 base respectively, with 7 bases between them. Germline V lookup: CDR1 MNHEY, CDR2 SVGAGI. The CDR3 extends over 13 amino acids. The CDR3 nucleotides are TGTGCCAGCAGGCTCGACAGCAATCAGCCCCAGCATTTT. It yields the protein CASRLDSNQPQHF.

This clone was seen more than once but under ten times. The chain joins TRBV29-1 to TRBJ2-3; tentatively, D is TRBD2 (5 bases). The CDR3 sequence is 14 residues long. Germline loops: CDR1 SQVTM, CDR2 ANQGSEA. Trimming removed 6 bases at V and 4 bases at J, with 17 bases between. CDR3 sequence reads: CSVRGITLSDTQYF. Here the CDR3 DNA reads TGCAGCGTCCGGGGAATTACACTGTCAGATACGCAGTATTTT.

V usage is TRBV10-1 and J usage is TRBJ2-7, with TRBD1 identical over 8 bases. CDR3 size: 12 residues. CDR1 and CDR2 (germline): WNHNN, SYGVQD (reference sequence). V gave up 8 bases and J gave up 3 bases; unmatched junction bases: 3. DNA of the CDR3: TGCGCCAGCGGAGACAGGGGCTACGAGCAGTACTTC. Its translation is CASGDRGYEQYF.

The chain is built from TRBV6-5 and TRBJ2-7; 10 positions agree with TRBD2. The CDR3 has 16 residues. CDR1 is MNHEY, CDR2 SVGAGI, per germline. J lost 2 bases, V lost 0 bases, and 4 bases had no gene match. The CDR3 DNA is TGTGCCAGCAGTTACTCCAGTACTAGCGGGACCTACGAGCAGTACTTC. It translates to CASSYSSTSGTYEQYF.

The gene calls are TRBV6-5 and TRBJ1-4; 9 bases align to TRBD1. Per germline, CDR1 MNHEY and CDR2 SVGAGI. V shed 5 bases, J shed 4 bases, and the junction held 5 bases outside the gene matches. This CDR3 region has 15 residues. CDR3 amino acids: CASSATGGINEKLFF. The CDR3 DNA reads TGTGCCAGCAGTGCTACAGGGGGCATTAATGAAAAACTGTTTTTT.